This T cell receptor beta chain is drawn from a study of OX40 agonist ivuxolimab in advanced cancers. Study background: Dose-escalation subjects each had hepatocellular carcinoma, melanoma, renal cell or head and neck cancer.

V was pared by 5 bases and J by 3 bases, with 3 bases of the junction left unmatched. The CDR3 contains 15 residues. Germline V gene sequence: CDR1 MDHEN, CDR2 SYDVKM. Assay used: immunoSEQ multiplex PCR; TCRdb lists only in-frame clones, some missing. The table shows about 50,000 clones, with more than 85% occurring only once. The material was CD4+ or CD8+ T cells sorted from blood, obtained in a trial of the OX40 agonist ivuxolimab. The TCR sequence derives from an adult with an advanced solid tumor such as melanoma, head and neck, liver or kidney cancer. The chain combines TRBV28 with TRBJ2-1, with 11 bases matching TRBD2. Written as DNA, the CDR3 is TGTGCCAGCAGTCATAGCGGGAGGGGCTACAATGAGCAGTTCTTC. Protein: CASSHSGRGYNEQFF.